Detailed here is one TCR beta chain. This sample was included in a study of blood T cell repertoires in COVID-19. Across the whole study: In each case, the material was cDNA or gDNA derived from T cells, B-cell-depleted T cells, or PBMCs.

The repertoire was sequenced with immunoSEQ multiplex PCR; TCRdb's copy has only in-frame clones and lacks some. The sample has around 100,000 clones, roughly 85% seen once. Germline CDR1 reads MNHEY; CDR2 reads SVGEGT. This CDR3 region has 14 residues. The V gene lost 5 bases and the J gene lost 9 bases, with 16 bases spanning the gap. The material sequenced was peripheral blood. This TCR was sampled from a man aged 40-49 years with acute or convalescent COVID-19. The J gene is TRBJ1-4, the V gene TRBV6-2 or TRBV6-3; possible D gene TRBD1, 6 bases. CDR3: CASSGGQLRKKLFF. DNA of the CDR3: TGTGCCAGCAGTGGAGGACAGCTCAGGAAAAAACTGTTTTTT.